This TCR beta chain is from a study of shared clonotypes between healthy human individuals. Both subsets, CD45RA+ naive and CD45RA-negative memory, were split from the CD4+ cells. With respect to this clone: Its antigen is currently unknown.

V shed 3 bases and J shed 0 bases, with 4 bases lying between them. The germline CDR1 and CDR2 sequences are PRHDT and FYEKMQ (reference sequence). The CDR3 is 13 residues long. Every subset had its genomic DNA shared out evenly among several immunoSEQ plates. Assay used: immunoSEQ multiplex PCR; TCRdb lists only in-frame clones, some missing. Here the sample spans 2.5 million or so clones, more than 80% being singletons. The study's findings and limits: When naive CD4 clonotypes were compared across a few donors, roughly 4.9% were shared.

This TCR derives from a man between 18 and 29 years old in good health. What was sequenced was naive CD4+ T cells sorted from blood. Regarding subset: CD45RA+ positively selected. This rearrangement joins TRBV13 to TRBJ2-3, with D unclear. The CDR3 protein is CASSLDSTDTQYF. The CDR3 DNA is TGTGCCAGCAGCTTGGATAGCACAGATACGCAGTATTTT. The variable domain in full, with the rest retrieved from reference TRBV13 and TRBJ2-3, is AAGVIQSPRHLIKEKRETATLKCYPIPRHDTVYWYQQGPGQDPQFLISFYEKMQSDKGSIPDRFSAQQFSDYHSELNMSSLELGDSALYFCASSLDSTDTQYFGPGTRLTVL.